The next 29 T cell receptor beta chains were all read from a single sample in a study of cytomegalovirus exposure and HLA in healthy donors. Generated by immunoSEQ multiplex PCR, the TCRdb table keeps only in-frame clones and is missing some. The data contain about 280,000 clones, roughly 88% of them seen just once; the ten biggest clones take up approximately 0.95%. Sequenced material: PBMCs. These receptors all stem from a woman under 30 in good health and CMV-seronegative.

V gene TRBV28 combines with J gene TRBJ2-3, with 9 bases lining up with TRBD2. The CDR3 covers 16 residues. Germline V lookup: CDR1 MDHEN, CDR2 SYDVKM. J lost 3 bases, V lost 9 bases, and 13 bases had no gene match. In DNA form, the CDR3 reads TGTGCCAGTCACTGGGGTAGCGGGAGTTTGACAGATACGCAGTATTTT. Protein product: CASHWGSGSLTDTQYF.

The V call is TRBV18, the J call TRBJ2-5; D gene ambiguous. Deletions cut 4 bases from V and 2 bases from J, with 8 bases between. The CDR3 runs to 13 residues. Germline V CDR1 and CDR2: KGHSH, LQKENI. For the CDR3, the DNA is TGTGCCAGCTCACAACAAGAACAAGAGACCCAGTACTTC. Residues: CASSQQEQETQYF.

The chain recombines TRBV4-3 with TRBJ2-2; D may be TRBD1 (5 bases). Trimming removed 1 base from V and 5 bases from J, with 8 bases in between. The CDR3 has 14 amino acids. CDR1 is LGHNA and CDR2 is YSLEER in the germline V gene. The CDR3: CASSQGPGTGELFF. CDR3 DNA sequence: TGCGCCAGCAGCCAAGGACCAGGGACCGGGGAGCTGTTTTTT.

The CDR3 DNA reads TGTGCCAGCAGTTCACCACAGGGAGGGGGCTATGGCTACACCTTC. The encoded protein is CASSSPQGGGYGYTF. The chain couples TRBV6-6 to TRBJ1-2, with D maybe TRBD1 (6 bases). Germline lookup yields CDR1 MNHNY and CDR2 SVGAGI (reference sequence). The CDR3 consists of 15 residues. Trimming took 4 bases from V and 4 from J, leaving 16 bases between them.

The rearrangement uses TRBV7-8 and TRBJ1-2, with unresolved D. V lost 1 base, J lost 5 bases, and 11 bases lay in between. This CDR3 has 14 residues. CDR1 and CDR2 from the germline V gene are SGHVS and FQNEAQ. CDR3 sequence (DNA): TGTGCCAGCAGCTTAGGTACGGGAACGTATGGCTACACCTTC. Protein product: CASSLGTGTYGYTF. Filled out from reference TRBV7-8 and TRBJ1-2, the complete variable domain reads GAGVSQSPRYKVAKRGQDVALRCDPISGHVSLFWYQQALGQGPEFLTYFQNEAQLDKSGLPSDRFFAERPEGSVSTLKIQRTQQEDSAVYLCASSLGTGTYGYTFGSGTRLTVV.

The rearrangement links TRBV2 to TRBJ1-1, with a possible D match to TRBD1 (5 bases). Germline CDR1 is SNHLY and CDR2 is FYNNEI. The germline V and J ends were trimmed by 8 bases and 3 bases, with 13 bases remaining between them. The CDR3 consists of 13 residues. Here the CDR3 DNA reads TGTGCCAGCGGCCCTACAGGATACACTGAAGCTTTCTTT. Protein product: CASGPTGYTEAFF.

The rearrangement links TRBV10-2 to TRBJ2-7; a possible D gene is TRBD2 (5 bases). This CDR3 is 13 amino acids long. V gave up 1 base and J gave up 6 bases, with 10 bases separating them. Germline V gene data show CDR1 as WSHSY and CDR2 as SAAADI. The CDR3 here is CASSEYRGAEQYF. DNA for the CDR3: TGCGCCAGCAGTGAGTACCGGGGAGCCGAGCAGTACTTC.

The chain carries TRBV5-8 and TRBJ2-1, with TRBD2 identical over 9 bases. This CDR3 spans 15 amino acids. J was trimmed by 9 bases and V by 0 bases; bases with no gene match: 7. Germline V lookup: CDR1 SGHTS, CDR2 YDEGEE. In DNA form, the CDR3 reads TGTGCCAGCAGCTTGGAAGCGGGAGGTCATAGTGAGCAGTTCTTC. It specifies CASSLEAGGHSEQFF.

The chain recombines TRBV28 with TRBJ2-4, with D possibly being TRBD1 (5 bases). Germline V gives CDR1 MDHEN, CDR2 SYDVKM. There are 15 residues in the CDR3. The V gene lost 2 bases and the J gene lost 1 base, with 9 bases spanning the gap. In nucleotides, the CDR3 is TGTGCCAGCAGTTTAGCACAGGTGGCCAAAAACATTCAGTACTTC. Translated, it gives CASSLAQVAKNIQYF.

The CDR3 protein is CASREGGYEQYF. CDR3 nucleotide sequence: TGTGCCAGCAGGGAGGGTGGCTACGAGCAGTACTTC. The V gene is TRBV6-1, the J gene TRBJ2-7, with D perhaps TRBD2 (6 bases). The germline CDR1 and CDR2 sequences are MNHNS and SASEGT. The V end was cut by 6 bases, the J end by 3 bases, with 9 bases between. The CDR3 contains 12 residues.

In its sample, this clone was seen once. The chain recombines TRBV5-4 with TRBJ2-7, with TRBD1 as a possible D gene (5 bases). V was cut by 3 bases and J by 0 bases, with 10 bases left in between. The CDR3 is made up of 14 amino acids. Germline assignment: CDR1 SGHNT and CDR2 YYREEE (reference sequence). CDR3 nucleotides: TGTGCCAGCAGCTCCCTTGACAGCTCCTACGAGCAGTACTTC. Translation: CASSSLDSSYEQYF.

The V gene is TRBV6-1, the J gene TRBJ2-3, with 9 bases identical to TRBD2. CDR1 and CDR2 (germline): MNHNS, SASEGT. The V segment lost 5 bases and the J segment 5 bases; nucleotides outside the gene matches: 8. The length of the CDR3 is 15 residues. This chain's CDR3 is CASSLAGERIDTQYF. The CDR3, as DNA: TGTGCCAGCAGTTTAGCGGGAGAACGGATAGATACGCAGTATTTT.

The CDR3 sequence is CAWSGLGARPQHF. Here the CDR3 DNA reads TGTGCCTGGAGTGGGTTGGGGGCAAGGCCCCAGCATTTT. The chain uses TRBV30 and TRBJ1-5; D is perhaps TRBD1 (6 bases). CDR1 is GTSNPN and CDR2 is SVGIG in the germline V gene (reference sequence). V dropped 1 base and J dropped 9 bases, with 13 bases sitting between them. The CDR3 consists of 13 residues.

This clone is a singleton in its sample. The chain is built from TRBV6-1 and TRBJ1-1; 10 bases are shared with TRBD1. The junction had 11 bases not matched to a gene; V was cut back by 6 bases and J by 7 bases. Germline V lookup: CDR1 MNHNS, CDR2 SASEGT. The CDR3 has 15 amino acids. CDR3 DNA sequence: TGTGCCAGCAGCCTCCAGACAGGGGGCCTCGGTGAAGCTTTCTTT. This encodes CASSLQTGGLGEAFF.

This rearrangement joins TRBV5-1 to TRBJ2-5, with 13 bases matching TRBD2. Germline-derived CDR1 and CDR2 are SGHRS and YFSETQ. J lost 7 bases, V lost 3 bases, and 12 bases had no gene match. This CDR3 contains 17 residues. Here the CDR3 DNA reads TGCGCCAGCAGCTCGCGGACTAGCGGGAGAGGAGAAGGGACCCAGTACTTC. This gives the protein CASSSRTSGRGEGTQYF.

This rearrangement joins TRBV9 to TRBJ2-5; 9 positions agree with TRBD1. Germline CDR1 and CDR2: SGDLS and YYNGEE. The CDR3 loop spans 17 amino acids. Trimming removed 0 bases from V and 4 bases from J; junction bases left unmatched: 10. CDR3 nucleotides: TGTGCCAGCAGCGTAGACCCAGGACAGGGGAGGGGAGAGACCCAGTACTTC. Protein: CASSVDPGQGRGETQYF.

The V call is TRBV27, the J call TRBJ2-7; the D is unclear. Trimming took off 7 bases at V and 3 bases at J, with 16 bases between the two ends. CDR1 and CDR2 (germline): MNHEY, SMNVEV (reference sequence). This CDR3 has 14 residues. As DNA, the CDR3 is TGTGCCAGCACCGATGCGTGTCTGAACTACGAGCAGTACTTC. It translates to CASTDACLNYEQYF.

The chain joins TRBV27 to TRBJ2-1, with 8 bases aligning to TRBD2. Germline CDR1 MNHEY, CDR2 SMNVEV (reference sequence). The CDR3 covers 15 residues. The J segment lost 6 bases and the V segment lost 10 bases, leaving 14 bases of the junction unmatched. The chain's CDR3 is CATSVGGLVFNEQFF. The CDR3, as DNA: TGTGCCACCTCCGTCGGGGGACTAGTATTCAATGAGCAGTTCTTC.

This chain links TRBV14 with TRBJ1-2, with D possibly being TRBD1 (6 bases). CDR1 SGHDN and CDR2 FVKESK come from the germline V gene. CDR3 length equals 16 residues. V was trimmed by 5 bases and J by 4 bases, leaving 20 bases between them. CDR3 in amino acids: CASSDYTDRRLYGYTF. The DNA for the CDR3 is TGTGCCAGCAGCGATTATACTGACAGGAGACTCTATGGCTACACCTTC.

CDR3 loop: CASSQVAGGNQETQYF. As DNA, the CDR3 is TGTGCCAGCAGCCAAGTTGCGGGAGGGAATCAAGAGACCCAGTACTTC. This rearrangement joins TRBV4-2 to TRBJ2-5; 9 bases align to TRBD2. V lost 1 base, J lost 2 bases, and 5 bases stayed unmatched. The CDR3 consists of 16 residues. Germline V CDR1 and CDR2: LGHNA, YNFKEQ.

In nucleotides, the CDR3 is TGTGCCAGCAGTGCCCTTGACAGGGGGAATTCACCCCTCCACTTT. Translated, it gives CASSALDRGNSPLHF. The gene calls are TRBV6-4 and TRBJ1-6; 9 bases are a match to TRBD1. Germline V gene sequence: CDR1 MRHNA, CDR2 SNTAGT. The CDR3 has 15 amino acids. With V trimmed by 4 bases and J by 7 bases, 5 bases remained unmatched.

This sequence joins TRBV28 and TRBJ2-3; unclear D gene. The length of the CDR3 is 13 residues. The germline V gene encodes CDR1 MDHEN and CDR2 SYDVKM. Between the trimmed V and J ends, which lost 5 bases and 5 bases, there was a span of 11 bases. The CDR3 region has the DNA TGTGCCAGCAGTCGGAACCTAGGAGATACGCAGTATTTT. As protein: CASSRNLGDTQYF.

This sequence joins TRBV27 and TRBJ2-1, with D possibly matching TRBD1 (6 bases). Germline V CDR1 and CDR2: MNHEY, SMNVEV (reference sequence). The CDR3 contains 14 residues. Trimming removed 2 bases at V and 4 bases at J, with 9 bases between. CDR3 protein: CASSLRDTYNEQFF. Written as DNA, the CDR3 is TGTGCCAGCAGTTTAAGGGACACATACAATGAGCAGTTCTTC.

The chain employs TRBV15 and TRBJ1-3; the match to TRBD1 covers 8 bases. V gave up 0 bases and J gave up 4 bases; unmatched junction bases: 5. The CDR3 runs 16 residues. Germline V lookup: CDR1 LNHNV, CDR2 YYDKDF (reference sequence). This CDR3 is CATSRDQGASGNTIYF. In DNA form, the CDR3 reads TGTGCCACCAGCAGAGATCAGGGGGCGTCGGGAAACACCATATATTTT.

V and J are TRBV27 and TRBJ1-1; a weak D match, TRBD1 (6 bases). The germline V gene has CDR1 MNHEY and CDR2 SMNVEV (reference sequence). This CDR3 is built from 16 residues. Trimming left V 3 bases short and J 2 bases short, with 16 bases between. CDR3 sequence (DNA): TGTGCCAGCAGTTTTTTGGGCGGCAGGGGAAACACTGAAGCTTTCTTT. It yields the protein CASSFLGGRGNTEAFF.

This chain connects TRBV6-5 to TRBJ2-3; D perhaps matches TRBD1 (6 bases). V lost 8 bases to trimming and J lost 6 bases, with 9 bases between them. The CDR3 totals 11 residues. Per the germline V gene, CDR1 is MNHEY and CDR2 is SVGAGI. CDR3 in DNA: TGTGCCAGCCGGACAGTCGATACGCAGTATTTT. Translated, it gives CASRTVDTQYF.

The rearrangement links TRBV5-1 to TRBJ2-2; D call uncertain. Trimming pared 2 bases from V and 6 bases from J, leaving 2 bases between. Germline-derived CDR1 and CDR2 are SGHRS and YFSETQ. This CDR3 is built from 11 residues. The chain's CDR3 is CASSFSGELFF. As DNA, the CDR3 is TGCGCCAGCAGCTTCTCCGGGGAGCTGTTTTTT.

The chain is built from TRBV10-2 and TRBJ2-7, with a weak D call TRBD1 (6 bases). CDR3 length equals 12 residues. With 8 bases removed from V and 2 bases from J, the gap between germline ends came to 10 bases. Looked up from germline, CDR1 is WSHSY and CDR2 is SAAADI. The CDR3 bases are TGCGCCAGCTTACAGGGTACCTACGAGCAGTACTTC. Amino acids: CASLQGTYEQYF.

This chain connects TRBV14 to TRBJ2-7, with a tentative D call TRBD2 (7 bases). CDR3 length equals 14 residues. Between the trimmed V and J ends, which lost 4 bases and 4 bases, there was a span of 14 bases. Germline V gene data show CDR1 as SGHDN and CDR2 as FVKESK. CDR3 region: CASSPGGGGYEQYF. CDR3 sequence (DNA): TGTGCCAGCAGCCCCGGGGGAGGGGGATACGAGCAGTACTTC.